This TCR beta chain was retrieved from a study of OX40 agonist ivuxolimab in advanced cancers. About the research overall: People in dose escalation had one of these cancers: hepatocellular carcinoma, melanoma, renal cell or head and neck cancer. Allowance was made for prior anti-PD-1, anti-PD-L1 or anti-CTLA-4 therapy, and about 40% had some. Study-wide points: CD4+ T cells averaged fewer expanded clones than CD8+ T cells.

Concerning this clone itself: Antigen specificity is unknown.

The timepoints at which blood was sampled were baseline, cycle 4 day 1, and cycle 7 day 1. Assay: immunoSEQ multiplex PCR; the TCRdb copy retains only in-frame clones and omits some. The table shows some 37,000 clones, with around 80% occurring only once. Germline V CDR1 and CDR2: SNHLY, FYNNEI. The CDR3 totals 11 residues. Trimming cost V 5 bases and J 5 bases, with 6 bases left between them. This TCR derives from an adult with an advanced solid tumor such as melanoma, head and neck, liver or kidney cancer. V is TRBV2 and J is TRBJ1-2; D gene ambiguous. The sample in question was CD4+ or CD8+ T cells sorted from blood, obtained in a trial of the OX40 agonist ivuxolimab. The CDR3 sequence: CASSYGYGYTF. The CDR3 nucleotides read TGTGCCAGCAGTTACGGTTATGGCTACACCTTC.